Listed below are T cell receptor beta chains from one sample, sequenced in a study of cytomegalovirus exposure and HLA in healthy donors. The method was immunoSEQ multiplex PCR; TCRdb's version includes in-frame clones alone and lacks a portion of them. This sample yields 80,000 to 100,000 clones, of which about 81% are seen a single time; approximately 9.9% belongs to the top ten. The specimen was PBMCs. Receptor source: a man aged 18 to 29 in good health and CMV-seropositive. Both conserved end residues are part of each CDR3. The D gene is left open where the match is weak. Some rows mark clone size as missing; the rest say once, few, many or name a class of expanded clone.

d_call j_call clone_size v_call cdr3_nt cdr3_aa
TRBD1 TRBJ2-5 NA TRBV5-4 TGTGCCAGCGGAAAGACAGGGGCCCAAGAGACCCAGTACTTC CASGKTGAQETQYF
TRBD1 TRBJ2-5 NA TRBV28 TGTGCCAGCAGTTCAGCAAGACAGGGGGTCCGCGAGACCCAGTACTTC CASSSARQGVRETQYF
NA TRBJ1-6 NA TRBV2 TGTGCCAGCAGCGAAACGGAGGGCAATACTTCACCCCTCCACTTT CASSETEGNTSPLHF
TRBD1 TRBJ1-3 NA TRBV5-1 TGCGCCAGCAGCTTCCAGGGGGTATCTGGAAACACCATATATTTT CASSFQGVSGNTIYF
TRBD1 TRBJ2-7 NA TRBV30 TGTGCCTGGAGTGGGGGGACAGGGGACTACGAGCAGTACTTC CAWSGGTGDYEQYF
TRBD2 TRBJ2-2 NA TRBV10-3 TGTGCCATCAGGAAACTAGCGGGGGGCACGAACACCGGGGAGCTGTTTTTT CAIRKLAGGTNTGELFF
NA TRBJ1-1 few TRBV19 TGTGCCAGTAAGGAACAGGGCGGCACTGAAGCTTTCTTT CASKEQGGTEAFF
TRBD2 TRBJ2-5 NA TRBV7-2 TGTGCCAGCAGCCGCGGGGGGGCTGAGACCCAGTACTTC CASSRGGAETQYF
TRBD1 TRBJ2-1 NA TRBV29-1 TGCAGCGTTGAGGACAGGGGGCTGTTCGTGCAGTTCTTC CSVEDRGLFVQFF
TRBD1 TRBJ2-1 NA TRBV29-1 TGCAGCGTGACAGGGGATCCTTACAATGAGCAGTTCTTC CSVTGDPYNEQFF
TRBD2 TRBJ2-1 NA TRBV27 TGTGCCAGCAGTCTGGGACTAGCGGGGGGTTTGTTCTCCTACAATGAGCAGTTCTTC CASSLGLAGGLFSYNEQFF
NA TRBJ1-2 NA TRBV5-4 TGTGCCACCACGAATTCTAATACAGGGGGCTACACCTTC CATTNSNTGGYTF
NA TRBJ1-6 NA TRBV7-9 TGTGCCAGCAGCAATCATGACCTACAGGGTCAACGATCACCCCTCCACTTT CASSNHDLQGQRSPLHF
NA TRBJ2-3 NA TRBV5-6 TGTGCCAGCAGCAGCCGTGGGGTGCGGGTTGGAGATACGCAGTATTTT CASSSRGVRVGDTQYF
NA TRBJ2-7 once TRBV6-5 TGTGCCAGCAGTTACTCCGAGAGGGTTGGTGAGCAGTACTTC CASSYSERVGEQYF
NA TRBJ1-4 NA TRBV5-1 TGCGCCAGCAGCTTGGGCGTGGCGGGAGTGTATGAAAAACTGTTTTTT CASSLGVAGVYEKLFF
NA TRBJ1-3 NA TRBV19 TGTGCCAGTAGCGGCGGACTTCTCTCTGGAAACACCATATATTTT CASSGGLLSGNTIYF
TRBD2 TRBJ2-5 NA TRBV4-1 TGCGCCAGCAGCCAAGATCTGGGACTAGCGTCGGTGACCCAGTACTTC CASSQDLGLASVTQYF
NA TRBJ1-1 NA TRBV7-9 TGTTCCGGAACCCCGGGGGTGAGCACTGAAGCTTTCTTT CSGTPGVSTEAFF
NA TRBJ2-7 NA TRBV27 TGTGCCAGCAGTCGGACAGAGGGCTACGAGCAGTACTTC CASSRTEGYEQYF
TRBD2 TRBJ2-7 NA TRBV4-1 TGCGCCAGCAGCCAAGATCGGCTAGCGGGCTTGCACGAGCAGTACTTC CASSQDRLAGLHEQYF
TRBD1 TRBJ1-2 few TRBV15 TGTGCCACCAGCAGATTACCGGGACAGGACTATGGCTACACCTTC CATSRLPGQDYGYTF
TRBD1 TRBJ2-6 NA TRBV5-4 TGTGCCAGCAGCCTCCGGGACAGTGTATTCTCTGGGGCCAACGTCCTGACTTTC CASSLRDSVFSGANVLTF
TRBD1 TRBJ2-7 NA TRBV7-9 TGTGCCAGCAGCGATCAACAGGGGGTGGTGGACGAGCAGTACTTC CASSDQQGVVDEQYF
TRBD1 TRBJ1-4 NA TRBV6-1 TGTGCCAGCAGTGAACACAGGGGGCAGGGAAGGGTGTTTTTT CASSEHRGQGRVFF
NA TRBJ1-1 few TRBV30 TGTGCCTGGAGTGTTCGGGGGGGCGGGAGCACTGAAGCTTTCTTT CAWSVRGGGSTEAFF
TRBD1 TRBJ1-5 NA TRBV7-8 TGTGCCAGCAGCTTAGCGAGGGCAGGGGGAAATAGCAATCAGCCCCAGCATTTT CASSLARAGGNSNQPQHF
NA TRBJ2-5 NA TRBV5-5 TGTGCCAGCAGCCTGGACCCAGGGAGGGAGACCCAGTACTTC CASSLDPGRETQYF
NA TRBJ1-1 NA TRBV13 TGTGCCAGCAGCTTAGGCCCTGGGGGAGGGGCTGAAGCTTTCTTT CASSLGPGGGAEAFF
NA TRBJ1-1 NA TRBV10-3 TGTGCCATCACGGGGGGGAGTACGGGTGAAGCTTTCTTT CAITGGSTGEAFF
NA TRBJ1-2 few TRBV6-1 TGTGCCAGCAGTGAGGGCACCTATGGCTACACCTTC CASSEGTYGYTF
NA TRBJ1-5 few TRBV2 TGTGCCAGCAGTCCGAAGAGAGGGAGTCAGCCCCAGCATTTT CASSPKRGSQPQHF
NA TRBJ2-7 NA TRBV12-1 TGTGCCAGCAGCCTGAGCCTCGACGAGCAGTACTTC CASSLSLDEQYF
NA TRBJ1-1 NA TRBV5-6 TGTGCCAGCAGCTTGGCCCGACAGAACACTGAAGCTTTCTTT CASSLARQNTEAFF
NA TRBJ2-7 few TRBV5-1 TGCGCCAGCAGCTTGGCGCAGGGATCATCCGAGCAGTACTTC CASSLAQGSSEQYF
NA TRBJ1-1 NA TRBV5-4 TGTGCCAGCAGCTTGGAGGAGGGCCTGAACACTGAAGCTTTCTTT CASSLEEGLNTEAFF
NA TRBJ2-7 NA TRBV7-9 TGTGCCAGCAGTGAATCGGAGGTCGAGCAGTACTTC CASSESEVEQYF
NA TRBJ2-2 NA TRBV6-1 TGTGCCAGCAGTGAACTAGCAACCGGGGAGCTGTTTTTT CASSELATGELFF
NA TRBJ1-6 NA TRBV5-1 TGCGCCAGCAGCTTGTTTGCTTCGGGTTCACCCCTCCACTTT CASSLFASGSPLHF
TRBD2 TRBJ2-5 NA TRBV4-2 TGTGCCAGCAGCCTTTTAGCGGGGCAAGAGACCCAGTACTTC CASSLLAGQETQYF
TRBD2 TRBJ2-3 once TRBV28 TGTGCCAGCAGTTTCCCCCTCGGGAGCGGGGGGGCCACAGATACGCAGTATTTT CASSFPLGSGGATDTQYF
TRBD1 TRBJ1-2 NA TRBV5-1 TGCGCCAGCAGCTTGTGGGGCCCGCGGGGACAGTCGGTAGGCGGCTACACCTTC CASSLWGPRGQSVGGYTF
NA TRBJ1-4 NA TRBV19 TGTGCCAGTAGTATAGAGGACAGCACTTACGAAAAACTGTTTTTT CASSIEDSTYEKLFF
NA TRBJ2-6 NA TRBV5-1 TGCGCCAGCACGTTCGCACAGGGTTCTGGGGCCAACGTCCTGACTTTC CASTFAQGSGANVLTF
NA TRBJ1-6 few TRBV7-9 TGTGCCAGCAGCAATCCCGGACAGCTAAAAAATTCACCCCTCCACTTT CASSNPGQLKNSPLHF
TRBD1 TRBJ1-2 NA TRBV28 TGTGCCAGCAGTCCCGAAGGTACAGGGGGCCCCTATGGCTACACCTTC CASSPEGTGGPYGYTF
TRBD1 TRBJ1-2 NA TRBV30 TGTGCCTGGAGTGAGACAGGGAATACTGGCTACACCTTC CAWSETGNTGYTF
TRBD1 TRBJ2-2 NA TRBV5-1 TGCGCCAGCAGCTTGGTACAGGGGTCTCCCGGGGAGCTGTTTTTT CASSLVQGSPGELFF
NA TRBJ2-3 NA TRBV18 TGTGCCAGCTCACCCCCGAGCACAGATACGCAGTATTTT CASSPPSTDTQYF
NA TRBJ1-6 NA TRBV5-1 TGCGCCAGCAGCTTTCTCACAGGGAGCTCCTATAATTCACCCCTCCACTTT CASSFLTGSSYNSPLHF
TRBD2 TRBJ2-3 NA TRBV9 TGTGCCAGCAGCGCGACTAGCGGGGGAGTCACAGATACGCAGTATTTT CASSATSGGVTDTQYF
TRBD1 TRBJ1-2 NA TRBV5-8 TGTGCCAGCAGCTACCCGGGACAGACCCTTGGCTACACCTTC CASSYPGQTLGYTF
NA TRBJ1-1 once TRBV2 TGTGCGAGCAGTGAATGGGGAGTGAACACTGAAGCTTTCTTT CASSEWGVNTEAFF
TRBD1 TRBJ1-1 NA TRBV18 TGTGCCAGCTCACCTGCTGGACAGGGGCGGAACACTGAAGCTTTCTTT CASSPAGQGRNTEAFF
NA TRBJ1-3 few TRBV30 TGTGCCTGGAGCTACTCTGGAAACACCATATATTTT CAWSYSGNTIYF
TRBD1 TRBJ1-2 few TRBV2 TGTGCCAGCAAGGACAGGCTTAACTATGGCTACACCTTC CASKDRLNYGYTF
TRBD1 TRBJ2-7 NA TRBV30 TGTGCCTGGGAGGGACAGTCGAGCTCCTACGAGCAGTACTTC CAWEGQSSSYEQYF